Following are 17 T cell receptor beta chains from one sample sequenced in a study of shared clonotypes between healthy human individuals. Profiled with immunoSEQ multiplex PCR; TCRdb holds only in-frame clones, not every one. Altogether some 2.1 million clones are present, around 95% being singletons, with the ten largest covering 0.13%. The sequenced sample consisted of naive CD4+ T cells sorted from blood. Subset: CD45RA+ positively selected. The source is a young man in good health.

The chain joins TRBV7-3 to TRBJ1-3; D call uncertain. Germline V gene sequence: CDR1 SGHTA, CDR2 FQGTGA. The CDR3 sequence is 13 residues long. V lost 2 bases and J lost 4, with 6 bases in between. The CDR3 DNA sequence: TGTGCCAGCAGCTTAGAGGAGGGAAACACCATATATTTT. As protein: CASSLEEGNTIYF.

The chain is built from TRBV5-6 and TRBJ2-5; TRBD2 matches at 9 bases. The junction had 3 bases not matched to a gene; V was cut back by 1 base and J by 2 bases. The CDR3 is made up of 15 amino acids. Germline CDR1 SGHDT, CDR2 YYEEEE. The DNA for the CDR3 is TGTGCCAGCAGCTTGACCCTAGCGGGACAAGAGACCCAGTACTTC. It codes for CASSLTLAGQETQYF.

For this clone: Other DNA variants within this sample encode the same CDR3. V and J are TRBV7-9 and TRBJ2-7; D not certain. The CDR3 is 12 amino acids. Trimming removed 1 base from V and 0 bases from J, with 1 base in between. CDR1 SEHNR and CDR2 FQNEAQ come from the germline V gene (reference sequence). CDR3 loop: CASSLGSYEQYF. Here the CDR3 DNA reads TGTGCCAGCAGCTTAGGCTCCTACGAGCAGTACTTC.

The chain uses TRBV15 and TRBJ1-5; unclear D gene. The CDR3 loop spans 15 amino acids. Germline values: CDR1 LNHNV, CDR2 YYDKDF (reference sequence). V shed 1 base and J shed 0 bases, with 7 bases lying between them. The CDR3 here is CATSRGVNSNQPQHF. DNA of the CDR3: TGTGCCACCAGCAGAGGCGTAAATAGCAATCAGCCCCAGCATTTT. The full variable domain, in which reference TRBV15 and TRBJ1-5 provide the parts outside the CDR3, is DAMVIQNPRYQVTQFGKPVTLSCSQTLNHNVMYWYQQKSSQAPKLLFHYYDKDFNNEADTPDNFQSRRPNTSFCFLDIRSPGLGDTAMYLCATSRGVNSNQPQHFGDGTRLSIL.

The chain links TRBV19 to TRBJ1-2, with 10 bases aligning to TRBD1. CDR1 is LNHDA and CDR2 is SQIVND in the germline V gene (reference sequence). The CDR3 is 14 residues long. The J segment lost 4 bases and the V segment lost 7 bases, leaving 6 bases of the junction unmatched. The CDR3 is CASTSRDRGYGYTF. The CDR3 region has the DNA TGTGCCAGTACCTCAAGGGACAGGGGCTATGGCTACACCTTC.

V and J are TRBV12-5 and TRBJ1-1, with TRBD1 matching 8 bases. CDR1 is LGHNT, CDR2 FRNRAP, per germline. V shed 3 bases, J shed 6 bases, and the junction held 3 bases outside the gene matches. The CDR3 length is 13 residues. For the CDR3, the DNA is TGTGCTAGTGGTTTAAACAGGGGGTCTGAAGCTTTCTTT. Its translation: CASGLNRGSEAFF.

The chain employs TRBV28 and TRBJ1-1; 9 bases match TRBD1. Unmatched junction bases numbered 6, after V lost 6 bases and J lost 10 bases. Germline V lookup: CDR1 MDHEN, CDR2 SYDVKM. This CDR3 is 12 amino acids long. CDR3: CASRDTGGVAFF. For the CDR3, the DNA is TGTGCCAGCAGGGATACAGGGGGCGTAGCTTTCTTT.

The rearrangement joins TRBV6-4 to TRBJ2-5; D not certain. Germline assignment: CDR1 MRHNA and CDR2 SNTAGT. The V end was cut by 6 bases, the J end by 5 bases, with 19 bases between. This CDR3 is built from 15 residues. Here the CDR3 reads CASSPGPALRETQYF. The CDR3 DNA reads TGTGCCAGCAGCCCCGGCCCGGCCCTCCGGGAGACCCAGTACTTC.

V usage is TRBV6-5 and J usage is TRBJ2-1, with a possible D match to TRBD1 (6 bases). V lost 7 bases to trimming and J lost 4 bases, with 17 bases between them. Germline V gene lookup returns CDR1 MNHEY and CDR2 SVGAGI. This CDR3 region has 15 residues. The CDR3 loop reads CASTQGGNLYNEQFF. In nucleotides, the CDR3 is TGTGCCAGCACCCAAGGGGGAAATTTATACAATGAGCAGTTCTTC.

This chain links TRBV6-1 with TRBJ2-7; TRBD1 is a possible D gene (5 bases). Germline values: CDR1 MNHNS, CDR2 SASEGT. CDR3 length: 13 amino acids. V lost 5 bases, J lost 3 bases, and 11 bases lay in between. The CDR3 protein is CASSPRQHYEQYF. The CDR3, as DNA: TGTGCCAGCAGTCCCAGACAGCACTACGAGCAGTACTTC.

This chain joins TRBV6-4 and TRBJ1-6; D is perhaps TRBD1 (6 bases). The CDR3 sequence is 18 residues long. CDR1 and CDR2 from the germline V gene are MRHNA and SNTAGT. Deletions cut 3 bases from V and 4 bases from J, with 19 bases between. The CDR3 DNA is TGTGCCAGCAGTGATCGGATCGCAGGGGCATATTATAATTCACCCCTCCACTTT. Its translation is CASSDRIAGAYYNSPLHF.

The chain employs TRBV25-1 and TRBJ2-3; D tentatively reads TRBD1 or TRBD2 (5 bases each). The germline V gene has CDR1 MGHDK and CDR2 SYGVNS. Trimming took off 8 bases at V and 2 bases at J, with 11 bases between the two ends. The CDR3 is 13 residues long. CDR3 nucleotides: TGTGCCAGCTCACAGGAGGACACAGATACGCAGTATTTT. Amino acid sequence: CASSQEDTDTQYF.

This clone was counted once. The rearrangement uses TRBV6-1 and TRBJ1-4; D is unclear. The germline V gene encodes CDR1 MNHNS and CDR2 SASEGT. V lost 6 bases and J lost 3, with 11 bases in between. This CDR3 is built from 14 residues. DNA of the CDR3: TGTGCCAGCAGACACGGCGCCGCTAATGAAAAACTGTTTTTT. Encoded protein: CASRHGAANEKLFF.

This rearrangement joins TRBV5-1 to TRBJ2-5, with D tentatively TRBD1 (6 bases). This CDR3 contains 14 residues. Germline-derived CDR1 and CDR2 are SGHRS and YFSETQ. Trimming cost V 3 bases and J 3 bases, with 12 bases left between them. The CDR3 spells CASSSGRGEETQYF. Written as DNA, the CDR3 is TGCGCCAGCAGCTCGGGCAGGGGAGAAGAGACCCAGTACTTC.

A note on this clone: Distinct nucleotide sequences in the sample also encode this CDR3. J is TRBJ1-2 and V is TRBV5-1, with TRBD1 matching 7 bases. CDR3 length: 16 residues. Trimming removed 4 bases from V and 2 bases from J; junction bases left unmatched: 11. Germline V gives CDR1 SGHRS, CDR2 YFSETQ. CDR3 region: CASSPRGGIDNYGYTF. In DNA, the CDR3 is TGCGCCAGCAGCCCTCGAGGGGGCATTGACAACTATGGCTACACCTTC.

This chain connects TRBV5-1 to TRBJ2-7, with 13 bases lining up with TRBD2. The CDR3 spans 15 residues. From germline, CDR1 is SGHRS and CDR2 YFSETQ. The V and J ends lost 4 bases and 5 bases, in that order; junction bases with no gene match: 6. The chain's CDR3 is CASSVGLAGVNEQYF. In nucleotides, the CDR3 is TGCGCCAGCAGCGTAGGACTAGCGGGAGTTAACGAGCAGTACTTC. The full variable domain, its missing parts supplied by reference TRBV5-1 and TRBJ2-7, is KAGVTQTPRYLIKTRGQQVTLSCSPISGHRSVSWYQQTPGQGLQFLFEYFSETQRNKGNFPGRFSGRQFSNSRSEMNVSTLELGDSALYLCASSVGLAGVNEQYFGPGTRLTVT.

The chain couples TRBV4-1 to TRBJ2-7, with 10 bases that match TRBD2. Losses at the gene ends were 0 bases for V and 0 bases for J; bases not matched to a gene: 11. CDR3 length: 19 residues. Germline values: CDR1 MGHRA, CDR2 YSYEKL. The chain's CDR3 is CASSQDMRLAGQSSYEQYF. In nucleotides, the CDR3 is TGCGCCAGCAGCCAAGATATGCGACTAGCGGGTCAGAGCTCCTACGAGCAGTACTTC.